The 26 T cell receptor beta chains presented below share a single source sample, sequenced in a study of cytomegalovirus exposure and HLA in healthy donors. 13 Jbeta primers and 60 Vbeta primers were used for the PCR. Assay: immunoSEQ multiplex PCR; the TCRdb copy retains only in-frame clones and omits some. The sample includes hundreds of thousands of clones, around 89% seen only once; the top ten take around 1%. Sample: PBMCs. The receptors originated from a woman aged 18-30 years in good health and CMV-seronegative.

The chain carries TRBV30 and TRBJ2-3; weak D call: TRBD2 (6 bases). This CDR3 comprises 17 residues. V lost 0 bases and J lost 1, with 17 bases in between. Germline CDR1 and CDR2: GTSNPN and SVGIG (reference sequence). The CDR3 spells CAWSVTFGVAGTDTQYF. The CDR3 nucleotides are TGTGCCTGGAGTGTAACGTTCGGGGTAGCGGGCACAGATACGCAGTATTTT.

This sequence joins TRBV7-2 and TRBJ2-7, with D possibly matching TRBD2 (5 bases). This CDR3 contains 15 residues. Germline assignment: CDR1 SGHTA and CDR2 FQGNSA. V was shortened by 4 bases and J by 1 base, with 14 bases between the two germline ends. The CDR3 DNA follows: TGTGCCAGCAGCTCCCCGTGGGAGAGGTCCTACGAGCAGTACTTC. Its translation: CASSSPWERSYEQYF.

This sequence joins TRBV6-5 and TRBJ1-1; 9 bases align to TRBD1. CDR1 is MNHEY and CDR2 is SVGAGI in the germline V gene. This CDR3 comprises 14 residues. V lost 4 bases and J lost 6; bases outside the gene matches: 6. CDR3 in DNA: TGTGCCAGCAGTTCCCAGGGACAGGGCTCTGAAGCTTTCTTT. Protein product: CASSSQGQGSEAFF.

This clone has only one observation. The CDR3 is CASDTMTGTGELFF. DNA for the CDR3: TGTGCCAGCGATACGATGACAGGGACCGGGGAGCTGTTTTTT. The chain joins TRBV19 to TRBJ2-2; TRBD1 aligns across 7 bases. The V segment lost 9 bases and the J segment 5 bases; nucleotides outside the gene matches: 9. Germline V CDR1 and CDR2: LNHDA, SQIVND (reference sequence). The length of the CDR3 is 14 residues.

In this sample, this clone turned up a few times. CDR3 protein: CASVTGNSFHEQYF. The CDR3 DNA follows: TGTGCCAGCGTCACGGGGAATTCGTTTCACGAGCAGTACTTC. The V gene is TRBV21-1, the J gene TRBJ2-7; TRBD2 is the table's D call and was not checked against the DNA. TRBV21-1 is a documented pseudogene. The CDR3 has 14 amino acids.

The chain links TRBV5-6 to TRBJ1-1; TRBD1 matches at 7 bases. The CDR3 spans 15 residues. Per the germline V gene, CDR1 is SGHDT and CDR2 is YYEEEE. With V trimmed by 4 bases and J by 1 base, 7 bases remained unmatched. In DNA form, the CDR3 reads TGTGCCAGCAGCCCCGAGACAGGGACGAACACTGAAGCTTTCTTT. As protein: CASSPETGTNTEAFF.

The chain recombines TRBV7-8 with TRBJ2-5, with TRBD2 matching 10 bases. Gene TRBJ2-7 matches the end of the DNA better, so the J call may be wrong. CDR1 and CDR2 (germline): SGHVS, FQNEAQ. CDR3 length: 15 residues. The CDR3 is CASSPGTSETYEQYF. The DNA of the CDR3 is TGTGCCAGCAGCCCCGGGACTAGCGAGACCTACGAGCAGTACTTC.

The J gene is TRBJ2-7, the V gene TRBV10-1; the D is unclear. Germline CDR1 WNHNN, CDR2 SYGVQD (reference sequence). The V and J ends lost 10 bases and 0 bases respectively, with 22 bases between them. The CDR3 length is 16 residues. The CDR3 sequence is CANQKNDLIRSYEQYF. The CDR3 nucleotides are TGCGCCAACCAAAAAAATGACTTAATACGCTCCTACGAGCAGTACTTC.

This clone was seen a single time. The V call is TRBV11-2, the J call TRBJ1-2; no clear D gene. V was shortened by 5 bases and J by 2 bases, with 9 bases between the two germline ends. The CDR3 loop spans 13 amino acids. Germline V CDR1 and CDR2: SGHAT, FQNNGV. This CDR3 reads CASSRAGNYGYTF. DNA for the CDR3: TGTGCCAGCAGCCGGGCGGGGAACTATGGCTACACCTTC.

This clone came up once. The chain links TRBV27 to TRBJ1-1; no definite D call. Looked up from germline, CDR1 is MNHEY and CDR2 is SMNVEV (reference sequence). V dropped 6 bases and J dropped 7 bases, with 27 bases sitting between them. The CDR3 spans 17 residues. The CDR3, as DNA: TGTGCCAGCAGATCGGCCGCGGACTACGGATTTACGGTTGAAGCTTTCTTT. This encodes CASRSAADYGFTVEAFF.

This clone was seen a single time. The chain uses TRBV10-1 and TRBJ1-1, with unresolved D. The germline CDR1 and CDR2 sequences are WNHNN and SYGVQD (reference sequence). The V and J ends lost 7 bases and 1 base respectively, with 10 bases between them. This CDR3 spans 13 amino acids. CDR3 DNA: TGCGCCAGCAACACTCCAGGGAACACTGAAGCTTTCTTT. This translates into CASNTPGNTEAFF.

This rearrangement joins TRBV27 to TRBJ2-1; 11 bases map to TRBD2. The ends lost 7 bases at V and 5 bases at J; junction bases unmatched: 10. Germline V CDR1 and CDR2: MNHEY, SMNVEV (reference sequence). The CDR3 has 16 amino acids. The CDR3 sequence: CASTIGASGGNNEQFF. CDR3 nucleotide sequence: TGTGCCAGCACCATTGGGGCTAGCGGGGGGAACAATGAGCAGTTCTTC.

V is TRBV7-2 and J is TRBJ1-2; possible D gene TRBD1, 6 bases. Germline CDR1 reads SGHTA; CDR2 reads FQGNSA. Trimming left V 5 bases short and J 2 bases short, with 18 bases between. The CDR3 consists of 16 residues. CDR3 in DNA: TGTGCCAGCAGCCCTAGCCCAGGGGCCCTGAACTATGGCTACACCTTC. Translated, it gives CASSPSPGALNYGYTF. The variable domain in full, with the rest retrieved from reference TRBV7-2 and TRBJ1-2, is GAGVSQSPSNKVTEKGKDVELRCDPISGHTALYWYRQSLGQGLEFLIYFQGNSAPDKSGLPSDRFSAERTGGSVSTLTIQRTQQEDSAVYLCASSPSPGALNYGYTFGSGTRLTVV.

This rearrangement joins TRBV5-4 to TRBJ2-7; D might be TRBD2 (6 bases). CDR1 and CDR2 from the germline V gene are SGHNT and YYREEE (reference sequence). Trimming cost V 4 bases and J 2 bases, with 16 bases left between them. The length of the CDR3 is 15 residues. CDR3 sequence: CASSQDGLYPYEQYF. The CDR3 coding sequence is TGTGCCAGCAGCCAAGACGGACTATACCCCTACGAGCAGTACTTC. The complete variable domain, with remaining parts taken from reference TRBV5-4 and TRBJ2-7, reads ETGVTQSPTHLIKTRGQQVTLRCSSQSGHNTVSWYQQALGQGPQFIFQYYREEENGRGNFPPRFSGLQFPNYSSELNVNALELDDSALYLCASSQDGLYPYEQYFGPGTRLTVT.

This clone has more than one count but fewer than ten. The chain joins TRBV19 to TRBJ2-3; maybe TRBD1 (6 bases). V lost 3 bases to trimming and J lost 5 bases, with 18 bases between them. There are 16 residues in the CDR3. Germline V gene sequence: CDR1 LNHDA, CDR2 SQIVND (reference sequence). In nucleotides, the CDR3 is TGTGCCAGTAGTATCTCGGGCAGGGCCAGGGGAGATACGCAGTATTTT. Protein product: CASSISGRARGDTQYF.

The chain uses TRBV2 and TRBJ1-3; a weak D match, TRBD1 (5 bases). Trimming left V 6 bases short and J 1 base short, with 10 bases between. CDR1 and CDR2 (germline): SNHLY, FYNNEI. The CDR3 length is 14 residues. Here the CDR3 DNA reads TGTGCCAGCAGACCTGGGGGGTCTGGAAACACCATATATTTT. Translated, it gives CASRPGGSGNTIYF. Full variable domain (outside the CDR3, taken from reference TRBV2 and TRBJ1-3): EPEVTQTPSHQVTQMGQEVILRCVPISNHLYFYWYRQILGQKVEFLVSFYNNEISEKSEIFDDQFSVERPDGSNFTLKIRSTKLEDSAMYFCASRPGGSGNTIYFGEGSWLTVV.

About this clone itself: Other DNA sequences in the same sample also yield this CDR3. This chain joins TRBV11-2 and TRBJ2-7; D is uncertain. Trimming pared 0 bases from V and 0 bases from J, leaving 9 bases between. The germline gives CDR1 SGHAT, CDR2 FQNNGV. The CDR3 sequence is 15 residues long. The CDR3 DNA follows: TGTGCCAGCAGCTTAGATCTCTTTAGCTCCTACGAGCAGTACTTC. Translated, it gives CASSLDLFSSYEQYF.

The gene calls are TRBV29-1 and TRBJ1-1; a possible D gene is TRBD1 (6 bases). Trimming took off 4 bases at V and 1 base at J, with 13 bases between the two ends. The CDR3 contains 14 residues. Germline V CDR1 and CDR2: SQVTM, ANQGSEA. CDR3 nucleotide sequence: TGCAGCGTTGTCCAGGGACACAGGAACACTGAAGCTTTCTTT. Translated, it gives CSVVQGHRNTEAFF.

This rearrangement joins TRBV29-1 to TRBJ1-2, with a weak D call TRBD1 (5 bases). The CDR3 has 15 amino acids. From germline, CDR1 is SQVTM and CDR2 ANQGSEA. Trimming stripped 6 bases from V and 7 bases from J, with 24 bases between. CDR3 nucleotide sequence: TGCAGCGTCGTATATCCGGGTTTCCCCGGGGGTGGCTACACCTTC. This encodes CSVVYPGFPGGGYTF.

V usage is TRBV29-1 and J usage is TRBJ2-5; 8 positions match TRBD2. Germline loops: CDR1 SQVTM, CDR2 ANQGSEA. This CDR3 region has 13 residues. V gave up 7 bases and J gave up 5 bases; unmatched junction bases: 9. The CDR3 DNA follows: TGCAGCGCCCGACCAGCGGGGGTTGAGACCCAGTACTTC. It yields the protein CSARPAGVETQYF.

V and J are TRBV5-1 and TRBJ1-3; D perhaps matches TRBD1 (5 bases). CDR1 and CDR2 from the germline V gene are SGHRS and YFSETQ. This CDR3 has 15 residues. V lost 4 bases and J 0 bases, leaving 11 bases between the germline ends. The CDR3, as DNA: TGCGCCAGCAGCCCAGAAGGGGCCTCTGGAAACACCATATATTTT. Protein product: CASSPEGASGNTIYF. Full variable domain (remainder filled in from reference TRBV5-1 and TRBJ1-3): KAGVTQTPRYLIKTRGQQVTLSCSPISGHRSVSWYQQTPGQGLQFLFEYFSETQRNKGNFPGRFSGRQFSNSRSEMNVSTLELGDSALYLCASSPEGASGNTIYFGEGSWLTVV.

In DNA, the CDR3 is TGTGCCAGCAGGGCGGGGGGAGCCAAAAACATTCAGTACTTC. Translating gives CASRAGGAKNIQYF. The J gene is TRBJ2-4, the V gene TRBV28; 8 bases are a match to TRBD2. The CDR3 contains 14 residues. Germline V lookup: CDR1 MDHEN, CDR2 SYDVKM. The junction had 1 base not matched to a gene; V was cut back by 6 bases and J by 0 bases.

V is TRBV15 and J is TRBJ2-1; 9 nucleotides align to TRBD2. This CDR3 region has 17 residues. Germline CDR1 reads LNHNV; CDR2 reads YYDKDF (reference sequence). The V and J ends lost 0 bases and 7 bases, in that order; junction bases with no gene match: 10. The CDR3 sequence is CATSREAWRGGGNEQFF. CDR3 DNA: TGTGCCACCAGCAGAGAGGCCTGGCGGGGGGGTGGGAATGAGCAGTTCTTC.

The chain joins TRBV5-1 to TRBJ2-1, with D perhaps matching TRBD2 (5 bases). Trimming took 0 bases from V and 0 from J, leaving 10 bases between them. The CDR3 is 16 residues long. CDR1 and CDR2 (germline): SGHRS, YFSETQ. The CDR3 loop is CASSLDPSGSYNEQFF. CDR3 DNA: TGCGCCAGCAGCTTGGATCCCAGCGGCTCCTACAATGAGCAGTTCTTC.

This clone is a singleton in its sample. The CDR3 nucleotides are TGTGCCAGCAGTCGTCCAGCGGGGGGCCGGGGGAATGAGCAGTTCTTC. It translates to CASSRPAGGRGNEQFF. V usage is TRBV2 and J usage is TRBJ2-1, with TRBD2 matching 9 bases. Germline lookup yields CDR1 SNHLY and CDR2 FYNNEI. Losses at the gene ends were 5 bases for V and 7 bases for J; bases not matched to a gene: 12. The CDR3 sequence is 16 residues long.

The chain uses TRBV4-1 and TRBJ1-1; D not resolved. CDR3 length equals 14 residues. V lost 2 bases and J lost 0, with 7 bases in between. Germline V gene data show CDR1 as MGHRA and CDR2 as YSYEKL. The CDR3 loop reads CASSQIWLNTEAFF. In nucleotides, the CDR3 is TGCGCCAGCAGCCAAATTTGGCTGAACACTGAAGCTTTCTTT.